The 19 T cell receptor beta chains below all came from one sample that was sequenced in a study of blood T cell repertoires in COVID-19. Using immunoSEQ multiplex PCR, the repertoire was profiled, and TCRdb retains in-frame clones only, with some absent. The sample lists about 140,000 clones, around 76% occurring once. The sample comprised peripheral blood. All receptors come from a man aged 60 to 69 with acute or convalescent COVID-19.

This rearrangement joins TRBV20-1 to TRBJ1-1; 10 bases line up with TRBD1. This CDR3 has 16 residues. V lost 3 bases and J lost 1; bases outside the gene matches: 8. The V gene's germline CDR1 is DFQATT and CDR2 SNEGSKA (reference sequence). CDR3 nucleotide sequence: TGCAGTGCTAGTGGGGTGGGACAGGGGTGGAACACTGAAGCTTTCTTT. Translating gives CSASGVGQGWNTEAFF.

The rearrangement links TRBV3-1 (or the pseudogene TRBV3-2) to TRBJ1-1, with a weak D call TRBD1 (5 bases). V was pared by 3 bases and J by 5 bases, with 10 bases between. The germline V gene has CDR1 LGHDT and CDR2 YNNKEL (reference sequence). This CDR3 is built from 13 residues. CDR3 sequence reads: CASSQGGVTEAFF. DNA for the CDR3: TGTGCCAGCAGCCAGGGGGGGGTAACTGAAGCTTTCTTT.

This clone was counted many times. The V call is TRBV6-5, the J call TRBJ1-6; TRBD1 aligns across 9 bases. The CDR3 extends over 15 amino acids. Germline CDR1 is MNHEY and CDR2 is SVGAGI. J was trimmed by 6 bases and V by 10 bases; bases with no gene match: 10. Here the CDR3 reads CATLSRQGGNSPLHF. Written as DNA, the CDR3 is TGTGCCACCCTATCCAGACAGGGGGGTAATTCACCCCTCCACTTT.

The chain employs TRBV9 and TRBJ2-7; D perhaps matches TRBD1 (5 bases). Germline V gene sequence: CDR1 SGDLS, CDR2 YYNGEE. With 0 bases removed from V and 3 bases from J, the gap between germline ends came to 22 bases. This CDR3 has 18 residues. The CDR3 DNA reads as TGTGCCAGCAGCGTAGGTAGGCAGGGTGTTAATCCTCGCTACGAGCAGTACTTC. It codes for CASSVGRQGVNPRYEQYF.

This clone appeared a single time. The CDR3 nucleotides are TGTGCCAGCAGCACAGCGGGAGGGCCGGGAGAGACCCAGTACTTC. Residues: CASSTAGGPGETQYF. The J gene is TRBJ2-5, the V gene TRBV9, with 10 positions matching TRBD2. Looked up from germline, CDR1 is SGDLS and CDR2 is YYNGEE. This CDR3 comprises 15 residues. The J segment lost 4 bases and the V segment lost 4 bases, leaving 7 bases of the junction unmatched.

V is TRBV27 and J is TRBJ2-5; D is perhaps TRBD2 (7 bases). Germline V gene lookup returns CDR1 MNHEY and CDR2 SMNVEV (reference sequence). The CDR3 extends over 16 amino acids. V gave up 8 bases and J gave up 1 base, with 20 bases separating them. Written as DNA, the CDR3 is TGTGCCAGCGGTTACCCAGGGGAGGGGAGCCAAGAGACCCAGTACTTC. Translated, it gives CASGYPGEGSQETQYF.

The chain is built from TRBV6-6 and TRBJ2-1, with 9 positions matching TRBD2. CDR1 and CDR2 from the germline V gene are MNHNY and SVGAGI (reference sequence). V lost 7 bases and J lost 3; bases outside the gene matches: 4. This CDR3 comprises 14 residues. In DNA, the CDR3 is TGTGCCAGCAAAGAGCGGGAGGACTACAATGAGCAGTTCTTC. Amino acids: CASKEREDYNEQFF.

V gene TRBV11-2 combines with J gene TRBJ2-1, with 8 positions matching TRBD2. The ends lost 0 bases at V and 7 bases at J; junction bases unmatched: 8. The germline V gene has CDR1 SGHAT and CDR2 FQNNGV. The CDR3 runs 16 residues. CDR3 nucleotide sequence: TGTGCCAGCAGCTTAGATTTGCTAGCGGGTGGTAATGAGCAGTTCTTC. Protein sequence: CASSLDLLAGGNEQFF.

The rearrangement links TRBV4-1 to TRBJ2-2, with D uncertain. The CDR3 is 14 amino acids. Germline CDR1 and CDR2: MGHRA and YSYEKL. V was pared by 0 bases and J by 9 bases, with 11 bases between. The CDR3: CASSQDFNQRELFF. CDR3 coding DNA: TGCGCCAGCAGCCAAGACTTTAACCAGAGGGAGCTGTTTTTT.

This chain uses TRBV7-9 with TRBJ2-7; TRBD2 is a possible D gene (6 bases). CDR1 and CDR2 (germline): SEHNR, FQNEAQ (reference sequence). CDR3 length equals 14 residues. The V end was cut by 5 bases, the J end by 3 bases, with 14 bases between. CDR3 residues: CASSPGRGSYEQYF. In nucleotides, the CDR3 is TGTGCCAGCAGCCCGGGCCGGGGGAGCTACGAGCAGTACTTC. The full variable domain, its missing parts supplied by reference TRBV7-9 and TRBJ2-7, is DTGVSQNPRHKITKRGQNVTFRCDPISEHNRLYWYRQTLGQGPEFLTYFQNEAQLEKSRLLSDRFSAERPKGSFSTLEIQRTEQGDSAMYLCASSPGRGSYEQYFGPGTRLTVT.

V gene TRBV28 combines with J gene TRBJ2-5; 9 nucleotides agree with TRBD2. Germline V lookup: CDR1 MDHEN, CDR2 SYDVKM. This CDR3 has 13 amino acids. The trim removed 6 bases at V and 5 bases at J, leaving 4 bases unmatched. CDR3 DNA: TGTGCCAGCAGCAGGACTAGCGCGGAGACCCAGTACTTC. Its translation is CASSRTSAETQYF.

The CDR3 DNA follows: TGTGCCAGTAGTAGCGGACACTCTGGAAACACCATATATTTT. It yields the protein CASSSGHSGNTIYF. This chain links TRBV19 with TRBJ1-3, with a weak D call TRBD1 (5 bases). This CDR3 comprises 14 residues. The germline CDR1 and CDR2 sequences are LNHDA and SQIVND (reference sequence). V gave up 4 bases and J gave up 0 bases, with 7 bases separating them. Full variable domain (rest looked up from reference TRBV19 and TRBJ1-3): DGGITQSPKYLFRKEGQNVTLSCEQNLNHDAMYWYRQDPGQGLRLIYYSQIVNDFQKGDIAEGYSVSREKKESFPLTVTSAQKNPTAFYLCASSSGHSGNTIYFGEGSWLTVV.

V and J are TRBV6-5 and TRBJ2-3; 14 positions agree with TRBD2. The CDR3 covers 14 residues. V lost 8 bases to trimming and J lost 4 bases; unmatched junction nucleotides: 2. CDR1 and CDR2 (germline): MNHEY, SVGAGI. The CDR3 reads CASEGLAGADTQYF. Here the CDR3 DNA reads TGTGCCAGCGAGGGACTAGCGGGAGCAGATACGCAGTATTTT.

There are a few counts of this clone. The V gene is TRBV4-1, the J gene TRBJ2-3, with TRBD1 identical over 11 bases. Germline CDR1 and CDR2: MGHRA and YSYEKL. With 2 bases clipped from V and 3 bases from J, the junction kept 7 bases outside the gene matches. This CDR3 has 17 residues. The CDR3 region is CASSQKGGTGGTDTQYF. The CDR3 nucleotides are TGCGCCAGCAGCCAAAAAGGAGGGACAGGGGGTACAGATACGCAGTATTTT.

The gene calls are TRBV5-1 and TRBJ1-2, with D tentatively TRBD1 (5 bases). Germline values: CDR1 SGHRS, CDR2 YFSETQ. V was trimmed by 1 base and J by 8 bases, leaving 9 bases between them. CDR3 length: 12 residues. The CDR3 DNA reads as TGCGCCAGCAGCTTGACAGGAAGCGGCTACACCTTC. Translating gives CASSLTGSGYTF.

This chain links TRBV11-1 with TRBJ1-1, with 9 bases identical to TRBD1. The length of the CDR3 is 15 residues. The ends lost 3 bases at V and 5 bases at J; junction bases unmatched: 7. Germline V CDR1 and CDR2: SGHAT, FQDESV (reference sequence). The CDR3 region is CASSFRTGGLTEAFF. DNA for the CDR3: TGTGCCAGCAGCTTTAGAACAGGGGGCCTGACTGAAGCTTTCTTT.

The V gene is TRBV19, the J gene TRBJ2-1; no reliable D call. V was cut by 4 bases and J by 7 bases, with 14 bases left in between. The V gene's germline CDR1 is LNHDA and CDR2 SQIVND (reference sequence). CDR3 size: 14 residues. DNA of the CDR3: TGTGCCAGTAGTACCCCGCCACAGTATAATGAGCAGTTCTTC. It is translated as CASSTPPQYNEQFF.

The rearrangement joins TRBV15 to TRBJ2-7, with TRBD2 matching 7 bases. The CDR3 runs to 15 residues. The germline V gene has CDR1 LNHNV and CDR2 YYDKDF (reference sequence). J gave up 2 bases and V 1 base, and 5 bases lay outside the gene matches. The CDR3 sequence: CATSRGGRGTYEQYF. The CDR3 DNA reads TGTGCCACCAGCAGAGGGGGGAGGGGTACCTACGAGCAGTACTTC.

The rearrangement uses TRBV28 and TRBJ2-7; 11 positions agree with TRBD1. Germline V gives CDR1 MDHEN, CDR2 SYDVKM. After removal of 4 bases from V and 3 bases from J, the junction contained 2 bases not matched to a gene. This CDR3 has 14 amino acids. Here the CDR3 reads CASSSGQGDYEQYF. CDR3 coding DNA: TGTGCCAGCAGTTCGGGACAGGGGGACTACGAGCAGTACTTC.